One sample yielded the 4 T cell receptor beta chains listed below, sequenced in a study of blood T cell repertoires in COVID-19. TCRdb keeps only in-frame clones here, not all; method: immunoSEQ multiplex PCR. There are roughly 68,000 clones in the sample; 80% to 90% occur only once, and 43% lies in the top ten. Sequenced sample: peripheral blood. These receptors originate from a woman aged 60-70 years with COVID-19, enrolled during active disease.

The V call is TRBV20-1, the J call TRBJ2-1, with 7 bases fitting TRBD1. This CDR3 has 11 residues. Germline V lookup: CDR1 DFQATT, CDR2 SNEGSKA (reference sequence). The CDR3 sequence is CGTADYNEQFF. In DNA, the CDR3 is TGCGGGACAGCCGACTACAATGAGCAGTTCTTC.

The chain carries TRBV28 and TRBJ1-2; D not resolved. Trimming pared 6 bases from V and 4 bases from J, leaving 6 bases between. Per germline, CDR1 MDHEN and CDR2 SYDVKM. This CDR3 has 11 residues. The CDR3 is CASSHPYGYTF. CDR3 DNA sequence: TGTGCCAGCAGCCATCCCTATGGCTACACCTTC.

The rearrangement uses TRBV5-1 and TRBJ2-6, with D perhaps matching TRBD1 (5 bases). This CDR3 comprises 15 residues. CDR1 is SGHRS and CDR2 is YFSETQ in the germline V gene. The ends were cut back, 2 bases at V and 2 bases at J, with 8 bases in the middle. The CDR3 DNA reads as TGCGCCAGCAGCTTCAGCAGGGCTGGGGCCAACGTCCTGACTTTC. Translated, it gives CASSFSRAGANVLTF.

The chain links TRBV9 to TRBJ2-3; 7 positions agree with TRBD2. Germline CDR1 is SGDLS and CDR2 is YYNGEE. V lost 3 bases, J lost 2 bases, and 9 bases stayed unmatched. The CDR3 consists of 16 residues. The CDR3 coding sequence is TGTGCCAGCAGCGCCTCTAGCGGACTCACCACAGATACGCAGTATTTT. Protein product: CASSASSGLTTDTQYF.